The entry that follows covers one T cell receptor beta chain sequence. As yet, its antigen is unknown. From the germline J gene comes the end of the CDR3, since the read stops 3 residues before it. All donors had a single incident cervical HPV16 infection, not prevalent. Dot-blot hybridization genotyped cervical HPV amplified with MY09/MY11 PCR. Clones were read by immunoSEQ multiplex PCR, and TCRdb kept only the in-frame ones, dropping some. The sample features about 29,000 clones, with around 2.8% in its top ten. These data belong to a study of T cells in women clearing cervical HPV infection. Broader study findings: Controls had more TRBV6-7 (around 0.15%) than cases (approximately 0.11%).

This CDR3 is built from 15 residues. V was shortened by 0 bases and J by 1 base, with 10 bases between the two germline ends. Germline-derived CDR1 and CDR2 are DFQATT and SNEGSKA (reference sequence). This sequence was found in a woman between 18 and 69 years old with a cervical HPV16 infection that either progressed to CIN3+ or cleared (not recorded which). The chain combines TRBV20-1 with TRBJ1-5; no definite D call. The material sequenced was blood buffy coat. The CDR3 protein is CSAREAGMSNQPQHF. The covered CDR3 bases are TGCAGTGCTAGAGAGGCAGGTATGAGCAATCAGCCC.